The 7 T cell receptor beta chains reported below all come from one sample, sequenced in a study of blood T cell repertoires in COVID-19. Method: immunoSEQ multiplex PCR; TCRdb's copy keeps in-frame clones and lacks some. The repertoire consists of more than 85,000 clones, with around four fifths occurring once and the leading ten covering about 20%. The sample taken for sequencing was peripheral blood. The receptors come from a woman aged 55-75 years with acute or convalescent COVID-19.

This rearrangement joins TRBV30 to TRBJ1-1; D may be TRBD1 (5 bases). The CDR3 length is 15 residues. V shed 1 base and J shed 3 bases, with 15 bases lying between them. The germline CDR1 and CDR2 sequences are GTSNPN and SVGIG (reference sequence). The CDR3 protein is CAWSAVGVFDTEAFF. The CDR3 nucleotides read TGTGCCTGGAGTGCGGTAGGGGTTTTCGACACTGAAGCTTTCTTT.

The CDR3 here is CASSLSRDMNTEAFF. The CDR3 DNA follows: TGTGCCAGCTCCTTATCAAGGGACATGAACACTGAAGCTTTCTTT. The chain employs TRBV18 and TRBJ1-1, with D possibly TRBD1 on 6 matching bases. The V end was cut by 6 bases, the J end by 0 bases, with 14 bases between. Germline CDR1 reads KGHSH; CDR2 reads LQKENI. The length of the CDR3 is 15 residues.

This clone was seen just once. The chain employs TRBV11-2 and TRBJ1-1; 7 bases line up with TRBD1. The CDR3 length is 16 residues. The ends lost 7 bases at V and 8 bases at J; junction bases unmatched: 19. Germline V CDR1 and CDR2: SGHAT, FQNNGV. The CDR3 here is CASTRSRQGGKVEAFF. CDR3 in DNA: TGTGCCAGCACCCGAAGCCGGCAGGGGGGTAAGGTGGAAGCTTTCTTT. Using reference TRBV11-2 and TRBJ1-1 for the parts outside the CDR3, the full variable domain is EAGVAQSPRYKIIEKRQSVAFWCNPISGHATLYWYQQILGQGPKLLIQFQNNGVVDDSQLPKDRFSAERLKGVDSTLKIQPAKLEDSAVYLCASTRSRQGGKVEAFFGQGTRLTVV.

This chain links TRBV28 with TRBJ1-6; a weak D match, TRBD1 (5 bases). This CDR3 comprises 15 residues. Germline assignment: CDR1 MDHEN and CDR2 SYDVKM. V was shortened by 3 bases and J by 12 bases, with 18 bases between the two germline ends. The CDR3 DNA reads as TGTGCCAGCAGTTTCGCGGGGACTATGAGGGGACCCCTCCACTTT. Amino acids: CASSFAGTMRGPLHF.

This clone showed up just once. The chain has TRBV23-1 and TRBJ1-1; D is undetermined. TRBV23-1 is reported as an ORF; its role is uncertain. The germline V and J ends were trimmed by 2 bases and 0 bases, with 7 bases remaining between them. The CDR3 consists of 14 residues. This CDR3 reads CASSQPDMNTEAFF. The CDR3 DNA reads TGCGCCAGCAGTCAACCAGACATGAACACTGAAGCTTTCTTT.

This rearrangement joins TRBV21-1 to TRBJ2-7; TRBD2 reflects the table's D call only, with no check against the DNA. TRBV21-1 is listed as a pseudogene. The CDR3 covers 16 residues. The CDR3 spells CASSKEKRGPPYEQYF. The DNA for the CDR3 is TGTGCCAGCAGCAAAGAAAAGCGGGGGCCTCCCTACGAGCAGTACTTC.

The gene calls are TRBV6-1 and TRBJ2-5, with TRBD1 matching over 9 bases. Germline lookup yields CDR1 MNHNS and CDR2 SASEGT. The V segment lost 4 bases and the J segment 10 bases; nucleotides outside the gene matches: 19. The CDR3 has 17 amino acids. The CDR3 loop is CASSGEDRGPTTWGQYF. CDR3 bases: TGTGCCAGCAGTGGGGAGGACAGGGGCCCGACCACGTGGGGCCAGTACTTC.